This TCR beta chain was documented in a study of PD-L1 blockade in urothelial cancer. Study-wide context: Analysis of the blood was performed 3 weeks (second dose) and 6 weeks after treatment start. Blood yielded a median of approximately 130,000 T cells per sample.

The germline CDR1 and CDR2 sequences are MGHRA and YSYEKL. V was clipped by 0 bases and J by 3 bases, with 7 bases between them. The CDR3 totals 14 residues. Time point reported: peripheral blood 6 weeks after treatment start. Between 1 and 8 samples per patient were obtained, pretreatment and on-treatment. TCRdb keeps only in-frame clones here, not all; method: immunoSEQ multiplex PCR. The sample lists about 130,000 clones, roughly 88% occurring once. The specimen comprised PBMCs, sampled around atezolizumab (anti-PD-L1) treatment. The receptor comes from a man in his fifties with urothelial cancer. V gene TRBV4-1 combines with J gene TRBJ2-3; D ambiguous. CDR3 bases: TGCGCCAGCAGCCAAGAGTTTACTACAGATACGCAGTATTTT. Its protein product is CASSQEFTTDTQYF.